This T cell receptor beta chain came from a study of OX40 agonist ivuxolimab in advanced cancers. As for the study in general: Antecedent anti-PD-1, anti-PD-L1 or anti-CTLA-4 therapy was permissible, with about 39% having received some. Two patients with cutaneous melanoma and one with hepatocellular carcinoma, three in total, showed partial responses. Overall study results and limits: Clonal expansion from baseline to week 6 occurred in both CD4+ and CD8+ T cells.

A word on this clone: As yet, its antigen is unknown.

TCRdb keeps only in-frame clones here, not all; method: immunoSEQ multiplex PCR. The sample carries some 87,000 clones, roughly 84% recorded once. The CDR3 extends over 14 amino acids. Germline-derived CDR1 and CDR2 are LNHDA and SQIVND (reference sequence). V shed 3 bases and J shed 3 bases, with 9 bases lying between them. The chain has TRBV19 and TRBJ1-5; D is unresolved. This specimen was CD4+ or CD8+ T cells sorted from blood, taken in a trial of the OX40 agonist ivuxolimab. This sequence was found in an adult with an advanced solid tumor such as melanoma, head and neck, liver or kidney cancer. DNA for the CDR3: TGTGCCAGTAGTATTCCACCTACCAATCAGCCCCAGCATTTT. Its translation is CASSIPPTNQPQHF.